A selection of T cell receptor beta chains follows, all from one sample in a study of T cells in Graves' hyperthyroidism and ophthalmopathy. TCRdb itself ran the multiplex PCR reads through MiXCR, one entry per CDR3 protein. The data hold hundreds of thousands of distinct CDR3 sequences, with approximately 40% observed a single time. The sequencing input was blood. The receptors were gathered from a woman aged 35 to 49 with Graves' hyperthyroidism. The CDR3 runs from the conserved cysteine through the conserved F or W. D genes are given only for firm matches. A clone size is listed for some rows: how often the clone was seen (once, few, many), or a class if it is expanded.

many	TRBV29-1	TRBJ1-3	-	CSARAGPGNTIYF	TGCAGCGCCCGGGCAGGGCCAGGAAACACCATATATTTT
-	TRBV5-1	TRBJ2-2	TRBD1	CASSLVRGSTGELFF	TGCGCCAGCAGCTTAGTCAGGGGGTCGACCGGGGAGCTGTTTTTT
-	TRBV7-2	TRBJ2-2	-	CASSLRTPGELFF	TGTGCCAGCAGCCTTAGGACACCCGGGGAGCTGTTTTTT
few	TRBV7-9	TRBJ1-1	-	CASRWEGQNTEAFF	TGTGCCAGCCGATGGGAGGGGCAGAACACTGAAGCTTTCTTT
-	TRBV20-1	TRBJ2-3	TRBD2	CSATDSSGFTDTQYF	TGCAGTGCTACCGATTCTAGCGGGTTCACAGATACGCAGTATTTT
-	TRBV7-9	TRBJ2-5	TRBD2	CASSFGTSGRAETQYF	TGTGCCAGCAGCTTTGGGACTAGCGGGAGGGCCGAGACCCAGTACTTC
-	TRBV10-3	TRBJ2-2	TRBD1	CAISERVDRGQGGELFF	TGTGCCATCAGTGAGAGAGTGGACAGGGGGCAAGGCGGGGAGCTGTTTTTT
-	TRBV6-6	TRBJ2-7	TRBD1	CASSSGTGGLYEQYF	TGTGCCAGCAGTTCGGGGACAGGGGGCCTCTACGAGCAGTACTTC
-	TRBV7-9	TRBJ1-2	TRBD1	CASSSGRDRAHGYTF	TGTGCCAGCAGCTCGGGCCGGGACAGGGCCCACGGCTACACCTTC
-	TRBV10-2	TRBJ1-1	-	CASRPLRFIGGTTEAFF	TGCGCCAGCCGCCCTCTTCGTTTTATAGGGGGGACCACTGAAGCTTTCTTT
few	TRBV5-6	TRBJ2-5	-	CASSQERLEGLGNGTQYF	TGTGCCAGCAGCCAAGAACGCTTGGAGGGCCTTGGGAATGGGACCCAGTACTTC
-	TRBV15	TRBJ2-3	-	CATGKTDTQYF	TGTGCCACCGGGAAAACAGATACGCAGTATTTT
-	TRBV5-8	TRBJ2-7	TRBD2	CASSARGGLAVNYEQYF	TGTGCCAGCAGCGCCCGAGGGGGACTAGCGGTGAATTACGAGCAGTACTTC
many	TRBV2	TRBJ1-1	TRBD1	CANAWDRKTMNTEAFF	TGTGCCAACGCTTGGGACAGAAAAACCATGAACACTGAAGCTTTCTTT
once	TRBV7-2	TRBJ1-1	TRBD1	CASSSVFRDRGTEAFF	TGTGCCAGCAGCTCCGTGTTCCGGGACAGGGGAACTGAAGCTTTCTTT
few	TRBV11-2	TRBJ2-6	TRBD1	CASSLRDRGVTGANVLTF	TGTGCCAGCAGCCTAAGGGACAGGGGGGTTACTGGGGCCAACGTCCTGACTTTC
many	TRBV20-1	TRBJ2-7	-	CSVGVYEQYF	TGCAGTGTAGGGGTATACGAGCAGTACTTC
few	TRBV7-9	TRBJ1-1	-	CASITPLHEAFF	TGTGCCAGCATCACCCCTCTTCATGAAGCTTTCTTT
-	TRBV7-9	TRBJ2-2	-	CASSPTAGSGELFF	TGTGCCAGCAGCCCCACGGCAGGATCCGGGGAGCTGTTTTTT
-	TRBV5-4	TRBJ2-7	TRBD1	CASSRAGGSGDEQYF	TGTGCCAGCAGCAGGGCAGGGGGAAGTGGGGACGAGCAGTACTTC
-	TRBV7-9	TRBJ1-1	TRBD1	CASSLLTTGGDAFF	TGTGCCAGCAGCTTACTTACGACAGGGGGCGACGCTTTCTTT
many	TRBV10-3	TRBJ2-6	-	CAISGPGTRSSGANVLTF	TGTGCCATCAGTGGCCCCGGGACACGCTCCTCTGGGGCCAACGTCCTGACTTTC
many	TRBV4-2	TRBJ1-1	-	CASSQVQKNTEAFF	TGTGCCAGCAGCCAAGTACAGAAGAACACTGAAGCTTTCTTT
many	TRBV7-9	TRBJ2-7	-	CASSLASGTWSYEQYF	TGTGCCAGCAGCCTCGCATCAGGGACATGGAGCTACGAGCAGTACTTC
few	TRBV7-9	TRBJ1-1	-	CASSPPEKNTEAFF	TGTGCCAGCAGTCCCCCAGAAAAGAACACTGAAGCTTTCTTT
many	TRBV19	TRBJ1-2	-	CASSTSDRSNYGYTF	TGTGCCAGTAGCACTTCGGATCGCTCTAACTATGGCTACACCTTC
many	TRBV7-8	TRBJ2-2	-	CASSLIQSTGELFF	TGTGCCAGCAGCTTAATACAGTCCACCGGGGAGCTGTTTTTT
few	TRBV5-8	TRBJ1-2	-	CASSLAFGGRKNGYTF	TGTGCCAGCAGCTTGGCATTCGGGGGGCGCAAGAATGGCTACACCTTC